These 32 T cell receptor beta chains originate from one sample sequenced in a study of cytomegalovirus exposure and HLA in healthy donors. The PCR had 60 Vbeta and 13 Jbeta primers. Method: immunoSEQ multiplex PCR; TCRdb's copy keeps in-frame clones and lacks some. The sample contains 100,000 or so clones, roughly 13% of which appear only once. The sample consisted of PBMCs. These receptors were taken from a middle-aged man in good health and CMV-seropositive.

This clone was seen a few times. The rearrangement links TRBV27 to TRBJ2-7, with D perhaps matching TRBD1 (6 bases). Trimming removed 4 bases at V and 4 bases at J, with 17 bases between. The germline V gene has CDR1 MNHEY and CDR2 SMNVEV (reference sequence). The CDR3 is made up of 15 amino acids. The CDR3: CASSSPTGIGYEQYF. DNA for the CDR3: TGTGCCAGCAGTTCCCCGACAGGAATTGGATACGAGCAGTACTTC.

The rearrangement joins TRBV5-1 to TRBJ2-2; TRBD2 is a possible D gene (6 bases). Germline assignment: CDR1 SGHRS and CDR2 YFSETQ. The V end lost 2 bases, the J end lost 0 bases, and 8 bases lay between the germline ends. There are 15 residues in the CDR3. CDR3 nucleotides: TGCGCCAGCAGCTTTAGCGGCACGAACACCGGGGAGCTGTTTTTT. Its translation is CASSFSGTNTGELFF. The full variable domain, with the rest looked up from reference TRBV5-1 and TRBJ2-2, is KAGVTQTPRYLIKTRGQQVTLSCSPISGHRSVSWYQQTPGQGLQFLFEYFSETQRNKGNFPGRFSGRQFSNSRSEMNVSTLELGDSALYLCASSFSGTNTGELFFGEGSRLTVL.

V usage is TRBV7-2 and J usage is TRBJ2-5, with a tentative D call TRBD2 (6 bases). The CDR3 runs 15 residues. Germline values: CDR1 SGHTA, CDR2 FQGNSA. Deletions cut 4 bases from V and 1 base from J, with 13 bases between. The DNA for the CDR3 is TGTGCCAGCAGCTCCGAGACTAGGCCCCAAGAGACCCAGTACTTC. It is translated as CASSSETRPQETQYF.

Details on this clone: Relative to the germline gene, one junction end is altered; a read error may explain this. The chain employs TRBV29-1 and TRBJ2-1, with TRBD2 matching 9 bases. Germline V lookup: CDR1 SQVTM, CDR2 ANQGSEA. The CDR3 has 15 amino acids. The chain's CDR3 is CSVTSSGSAYNAQFF. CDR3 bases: TGCAGCGTGACGAGTAGCGGGAGTGCCTACAATGCGCAGTTCTTC.

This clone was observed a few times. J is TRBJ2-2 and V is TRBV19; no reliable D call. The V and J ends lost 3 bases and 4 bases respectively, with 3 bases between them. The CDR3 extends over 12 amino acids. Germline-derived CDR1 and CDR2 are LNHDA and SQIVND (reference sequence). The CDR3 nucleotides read TGTGCCAGTAGTATGCGCACCGGGGAGCTGTTTTTT. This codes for CASSMRTGELFF.

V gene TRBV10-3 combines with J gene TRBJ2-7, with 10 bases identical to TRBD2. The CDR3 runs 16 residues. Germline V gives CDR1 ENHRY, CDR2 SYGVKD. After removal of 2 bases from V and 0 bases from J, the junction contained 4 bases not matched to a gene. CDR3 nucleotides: TGTGCCATCAGTGAGGGACTAGCGGACCTCTCCTACGAGCAGTACTTC. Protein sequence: CAISEGLADLSYEQYF.

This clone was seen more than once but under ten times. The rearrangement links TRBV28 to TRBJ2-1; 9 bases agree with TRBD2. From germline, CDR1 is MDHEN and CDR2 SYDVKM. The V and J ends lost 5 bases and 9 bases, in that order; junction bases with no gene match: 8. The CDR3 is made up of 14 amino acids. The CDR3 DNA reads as TGTGCCAGCAGTCGACTAGCGGAGGCCGCTGAGCAGTTCTTC. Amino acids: CASSRLAEAAEQFF.

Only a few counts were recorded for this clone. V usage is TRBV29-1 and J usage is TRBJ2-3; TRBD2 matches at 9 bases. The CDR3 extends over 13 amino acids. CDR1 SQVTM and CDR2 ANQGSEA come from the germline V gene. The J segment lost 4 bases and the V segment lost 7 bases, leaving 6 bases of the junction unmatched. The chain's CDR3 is CSAEAGGADTQYF. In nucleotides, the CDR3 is TGCAGCGCCGAAGCGGGGGGCGCAGATACGCAGTATTTT.

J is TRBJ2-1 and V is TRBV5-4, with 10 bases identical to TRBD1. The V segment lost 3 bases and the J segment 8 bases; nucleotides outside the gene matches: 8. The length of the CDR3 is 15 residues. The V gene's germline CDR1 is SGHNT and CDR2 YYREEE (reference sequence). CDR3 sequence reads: CASSSKTGGRDEQFF. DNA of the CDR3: TGTGCCAGCAGCTCTAAGACAGGGGGCCGCGATGAGCAGTTCTTC.

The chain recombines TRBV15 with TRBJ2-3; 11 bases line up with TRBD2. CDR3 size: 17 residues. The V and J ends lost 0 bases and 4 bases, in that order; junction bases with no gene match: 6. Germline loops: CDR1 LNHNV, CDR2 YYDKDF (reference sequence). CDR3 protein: CATSRDMTSGNPDTQYF. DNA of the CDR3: TGTGCCACCAGCAGAGATATGACTAGCGGGAATCCAGATACGCAGTATTTT.

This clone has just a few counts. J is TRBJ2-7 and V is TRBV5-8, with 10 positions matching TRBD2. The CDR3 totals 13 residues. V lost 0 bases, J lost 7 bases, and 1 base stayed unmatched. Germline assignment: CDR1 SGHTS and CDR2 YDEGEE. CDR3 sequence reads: CASSLVGLAEQYF. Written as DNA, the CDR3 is TGTGCCAGCAGCTTGGTGGGACTAGCGGAGCAGTACTTC.

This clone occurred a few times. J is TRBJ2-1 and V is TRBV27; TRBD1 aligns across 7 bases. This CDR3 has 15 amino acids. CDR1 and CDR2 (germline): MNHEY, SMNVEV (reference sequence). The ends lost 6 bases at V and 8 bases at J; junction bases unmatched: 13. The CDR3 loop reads CASSPADRSKDEQFF. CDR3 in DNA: TGTGCCAGCAGCCCCGCGGACAGGTCGAAGGATGAGCAGTTCTTC.

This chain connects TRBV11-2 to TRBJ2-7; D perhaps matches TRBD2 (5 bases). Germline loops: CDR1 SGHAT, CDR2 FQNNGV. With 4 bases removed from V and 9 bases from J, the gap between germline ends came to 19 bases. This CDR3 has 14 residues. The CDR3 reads CASSSLSDPSGQYF. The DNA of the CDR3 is TGTGCCAGCAGCTCCCTCTCGGACCCCAGCGGGCAGTACTTC.

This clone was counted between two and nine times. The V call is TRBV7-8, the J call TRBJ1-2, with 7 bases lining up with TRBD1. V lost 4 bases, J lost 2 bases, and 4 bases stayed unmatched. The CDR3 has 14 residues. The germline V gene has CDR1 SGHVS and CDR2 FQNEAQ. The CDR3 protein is CASSYDRVNYGYTF. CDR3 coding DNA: TGTGCCAGCAGCTATGACAGGGTGAACTATGGCTACACCTTC.

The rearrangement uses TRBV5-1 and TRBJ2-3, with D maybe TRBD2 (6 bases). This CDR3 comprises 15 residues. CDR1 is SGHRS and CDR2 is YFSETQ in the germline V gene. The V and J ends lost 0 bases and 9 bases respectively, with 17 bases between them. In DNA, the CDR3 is TGCGCCAGCAGCTTGGCGGGGGTGGCTGCGGGCACGCAGTATTTT. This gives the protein CASSLAGVAAGTQYF. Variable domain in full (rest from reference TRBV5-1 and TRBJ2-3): KAGVTQTPRYLIKTRGQQVTLSCSPISGHRSVSWYQQTPGQGLQFLFEYFSETQRNKGNFPGRFSGRQFSNSRSEMNVSTLELGDSALYLCASSLAGVAAGTQYFGPGTRLTVL.

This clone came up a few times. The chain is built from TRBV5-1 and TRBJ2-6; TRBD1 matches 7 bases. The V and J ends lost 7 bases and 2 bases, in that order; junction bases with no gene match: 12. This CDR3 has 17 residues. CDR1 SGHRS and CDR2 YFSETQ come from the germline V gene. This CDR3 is CASSDRVVTAGANVLTF. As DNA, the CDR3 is TGCGCCAGCTCCGACAGGGTAGTTACTGCTGGGGCCAACGTCCTGACTTTC.

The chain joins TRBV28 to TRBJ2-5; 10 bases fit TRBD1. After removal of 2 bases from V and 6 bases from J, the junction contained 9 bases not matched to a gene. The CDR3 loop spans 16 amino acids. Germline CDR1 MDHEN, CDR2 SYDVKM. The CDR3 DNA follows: TGTGCCAGCAGTTTAGTTTACGGACAGGGGGGTCAGACCCAGTACTTC. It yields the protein CASSLVYGQGGQTQYF.

As DNA, the CDR3 is TGTGCCAGCAGCCTACGGGGACAGCGCACAGATACGCAGTATTTT. Its translation: CASSLRGQRTDTQYF. The chain joins TRBV7-3 to TRBJ2-3; 7 bases fit TRBD1. The germline V gene has CDR1 SGHTA and CDR2 FQGTGA. Germline trimming cut 5 bases from V and 1 base from J; bases unmatched to any gene: 6. This CDR3 spans 15 amino acids.

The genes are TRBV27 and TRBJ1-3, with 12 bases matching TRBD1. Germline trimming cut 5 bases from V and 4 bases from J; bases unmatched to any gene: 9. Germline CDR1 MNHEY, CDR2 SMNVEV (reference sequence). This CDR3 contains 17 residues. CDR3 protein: CASSRLTGTGGGNTIYF. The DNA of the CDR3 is TGTGCCAGCAGTCGATTAACCGGGACAGGGGGCGGAAACACCATATATTTT.

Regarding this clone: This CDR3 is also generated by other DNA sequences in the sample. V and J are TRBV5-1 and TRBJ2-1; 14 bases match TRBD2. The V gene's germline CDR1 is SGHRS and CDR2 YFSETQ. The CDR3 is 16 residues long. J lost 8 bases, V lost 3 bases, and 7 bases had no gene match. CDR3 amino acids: CASSSGLAGARDEQFF. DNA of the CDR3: TGCGCCAGCAGCTCGGGACTAGCGGGGGCGAGGGATGAGCAGTTCTTC.

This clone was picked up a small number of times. The CDR3: CASSSYQGDTEAFF. In nucleotides, the CDR3 is TGTGCCAGTAGTAGTTACCAGGGGGACACTGAAGCTTTCTTT. The V gene is TRBV19, the J gene TRBJ1-1; TRBD1 agrees at 7 bases. There are 14 residues in the CDR3. With 4 bases clipped from V and 3 bases from J, the junction kept 5 bases outside the gene matches. Germline CDR1 and CDR2: LNHDA and SQIVND (reference sequence).

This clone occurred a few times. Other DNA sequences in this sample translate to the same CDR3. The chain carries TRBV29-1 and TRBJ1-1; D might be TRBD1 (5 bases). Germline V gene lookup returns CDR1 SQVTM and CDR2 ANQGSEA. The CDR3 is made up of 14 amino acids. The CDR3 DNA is TGCTGCTGTAATGGGTACGGGGGGTACACTGAAGCTTTCTTT. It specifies CCCNGYGGYTEAFF.

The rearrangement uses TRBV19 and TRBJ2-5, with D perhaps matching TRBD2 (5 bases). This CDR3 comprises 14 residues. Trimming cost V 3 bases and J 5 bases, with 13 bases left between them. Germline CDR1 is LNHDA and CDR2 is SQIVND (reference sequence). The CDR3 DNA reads TGTGCCAGTAGTATGAGGGAGAGTGGGGAGACCCAGTACTTC. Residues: CASSMRESGETQYF.

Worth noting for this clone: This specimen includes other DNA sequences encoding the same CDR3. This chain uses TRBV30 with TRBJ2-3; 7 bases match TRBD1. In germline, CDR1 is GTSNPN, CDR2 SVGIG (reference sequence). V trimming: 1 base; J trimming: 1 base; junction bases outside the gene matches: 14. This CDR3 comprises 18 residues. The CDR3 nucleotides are TGTGCCTGGAGTGACACGTCCCGACAGGGCTCAGGCACAGATACGCAGTATTTT. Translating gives CAWSDTSRQGSGTDTQYF. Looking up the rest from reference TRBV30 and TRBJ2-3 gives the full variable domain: SQTIHQWPATLVQPVGSPLSLECTVEGTSNPNLYWYRQAAGRGLQLLFYSVGIGQISSEVPQNLSASRPQDRQFILSSKKLLLSDSGFYLCAWSDTSRQGSGTDTQYFGPGTRLTVL.

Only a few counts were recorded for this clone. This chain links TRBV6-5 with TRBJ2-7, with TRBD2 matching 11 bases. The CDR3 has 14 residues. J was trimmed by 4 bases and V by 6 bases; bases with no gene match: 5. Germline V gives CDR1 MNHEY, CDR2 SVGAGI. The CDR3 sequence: CASRLTSGTYEQYF. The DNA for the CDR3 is TGTGCCAGCAGATTGACTAGCGGGACTTACGAGCAGTACTTC.

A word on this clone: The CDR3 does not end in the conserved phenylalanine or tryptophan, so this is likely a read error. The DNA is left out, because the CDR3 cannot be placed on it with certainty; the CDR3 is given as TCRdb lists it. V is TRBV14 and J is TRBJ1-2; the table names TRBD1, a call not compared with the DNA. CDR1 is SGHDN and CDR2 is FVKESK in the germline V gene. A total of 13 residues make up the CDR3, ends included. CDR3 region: CASSPGAVYGYNL.

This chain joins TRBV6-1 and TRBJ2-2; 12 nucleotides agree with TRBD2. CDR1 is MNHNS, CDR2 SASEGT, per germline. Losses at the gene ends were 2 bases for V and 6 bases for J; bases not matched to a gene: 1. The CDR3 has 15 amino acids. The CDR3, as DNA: TGTGCCAGCAGTGAACTAGCGGGAGGGCCCGGGGAGCTGTTTTTT. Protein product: CASSELAGGPGELFF.

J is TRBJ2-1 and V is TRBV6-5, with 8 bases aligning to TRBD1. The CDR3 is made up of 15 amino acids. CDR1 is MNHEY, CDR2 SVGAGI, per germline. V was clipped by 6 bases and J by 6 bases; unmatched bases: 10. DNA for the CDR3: TGTGCCAGCAGACAAGGGTCGACAGGGGCCAATGAGCAGTTCTTC. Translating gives CASRQGSTGANEQFF.

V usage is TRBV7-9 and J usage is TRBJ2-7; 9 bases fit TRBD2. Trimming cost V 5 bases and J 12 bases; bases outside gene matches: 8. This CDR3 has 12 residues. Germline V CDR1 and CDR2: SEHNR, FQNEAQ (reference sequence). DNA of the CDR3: TGTGCCAGCAGCCGTACTAGCGGGTCTCGGTACTTC. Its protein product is CASSRTSGSRYF.

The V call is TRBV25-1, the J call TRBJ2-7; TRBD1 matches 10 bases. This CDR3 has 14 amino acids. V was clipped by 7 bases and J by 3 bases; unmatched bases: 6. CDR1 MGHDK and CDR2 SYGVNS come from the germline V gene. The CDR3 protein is CASTHRDRGYEQYF. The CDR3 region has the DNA TGTGCCAGCACCCACCGGGACAGGGGCTACGAGCAGTACTTC.

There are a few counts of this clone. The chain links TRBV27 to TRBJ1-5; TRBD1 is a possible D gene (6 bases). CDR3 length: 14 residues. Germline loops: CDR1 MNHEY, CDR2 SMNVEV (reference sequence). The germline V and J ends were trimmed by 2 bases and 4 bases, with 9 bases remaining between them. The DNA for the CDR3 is TGTGCCAGCAGTTTACAGGGGTCAAATCAGCCCCAGCATTTT. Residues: CASSLQGSNQPQHF.

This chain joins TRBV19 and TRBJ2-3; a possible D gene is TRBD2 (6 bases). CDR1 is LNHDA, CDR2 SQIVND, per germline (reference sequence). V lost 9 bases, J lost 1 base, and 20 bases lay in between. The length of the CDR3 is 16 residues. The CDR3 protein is CASTWRRGGRTDTQYF. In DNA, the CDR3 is TGTGCCAGCACCTGGAGGCGGGGCGGGCGCACAGATACGCAGTATTTT.